The rows below give T cell receptor beta chains drawn from one sample of a study of T-cell memory formation after mild COVID-19. TCRdb reprocessed the 5' RACE reads with MiXCR, giving one entry per CDR3 protein. The sample holds 560,000 or so distinct CDR3 sequences; 15% to 20% are singletons and the top ten take about 8.1%. The sample was PBMCs or a T cell subset sorted from them (not recorded which). The origin of the receptors is an adult woman who had mild COVID-19 (a few samples of this study predate the infection). Cell type and time point are not known. Each CDR3 is given with its conserved first and last residue. Each record gives: V gene, J gene, D gene, clone size, CDR3 protein, CDR3 DNA. D genes are given only for firm matches. Size values are once, few and many counts, or a class for expanded clones, and some rows have none.

TRBV12-3/TRBV12-4	TRBJ1-2	-	few	CASSLRGYYGYTF	TGTGCCAGCAGTTTGCGGGGATATTATGGCTACACCTTC
TRBV20-1	TRBJ1-2	-	few	CTSRGKNYGYTF	TGCACCTCGAGGGGGAAGAACTATGGCTACACCTTC
TRBV27	TRBJ2-1	-	many	CASSLLQNVNEQFF	TGTGCCAGCAGTTTATTACAGAATGTGAATGAGCAGTTCTTC
TRBV5-1	TRBJ2-3	TRBD2	few	CASSPRGDFPDTQYF	TGCGCCAGCAGCCCGCGGGGGGACTTCCCAGATACGCAGTATTTT
TRBV10-3	TRBJ1-1	-	-	CAISESGNHPAPEAFF	TGTGCCATCAGTGAGTCTGGCAACCATCCCGCCCCTGAAGCTTTCTTT
TRBV29-1	TRBJ2-7	-	-	CSVVDSSYEQYF	TGCAGCGTTGTGGACAGCTCCTACGAGCAGTACTTC
TRBV29-1	TRBJ2-1	TRBD1	-	CSVTGTGSSYNEQFF	TGCAGCGTCACCGGGACAGGGAGCTCCTACAATGAGCAGTTCTTC
TRBV7-2	TRBJ2-5	-	few	CASSLAIVPQETQYF	TGTGCCAGCAGCTTAGCGATAGTCCCCCAAGAGACCCAGTACTTC
TRBV2	TRBJ2-1	-	-	CASSVWSYNEQFF	TGTGCCAGCAGTGTGTGGAGTTACAATGAGCAGTTCTTC
TRBV29-1	TRBJ2-2	-	few	CSVEATRGTGELFF	TGCAGCGTTGAAGCGACTAGGGGTACCGGGGAGCTGTTTTTT
TRBV5-1	TRBJ2-5	-	-	CASSFSPDAQETQYF	TGCGCCAGCAGTTTTAGCCCGGACGCCCAAGAGACCCAGTACTTC
TRBV12-3/TRBV12-4	TRBJ2-7	TRBD2	many	CASSLTLAGTEQYF	TGTGCCAGCAGCCTGACCTTAGCGGGGACCGAGCAGTACTTC
TRBV5-1	TRBJ2-5	TRBD2	few	CASSSRRGGRETQYF	TGCGCCAGCAGCTCGAGGCGGGGGGGCCGAGAGACCCAGTACTTC
TRBV4-3	TRBJ2-3	-	-	CASSQEVGATPTDTQYF	TGCGCCAGCAGCCAAGAGGTGGGGGCTACCCCCACAGATACGCAGTATTTT
TRBV9	TRBJ1-3	-	many	CASSVGSISGNTIYF	TGTGCCAGCAGCGTAGGGAGTATCTCTGGAAACACCATATATTTT
TRBV12-3/TRBV12-4	TRBJ2-4	-	many	CASSLKEPNIQYF	TGTGCCAGCAGTTTAAAGGAACCCAACATTCAGTACTTC
TRBV12-3/TRBV12-4	TRBJ2-3	-	few	CASSFAGKVKGDTQYF	TGTGCCAGCAGTTTCGCAGGGAAGGTCAAGGGAGATACGCAGTATTTT
TRBV12-3/TRBV12-4	TRBJ1-1	TRBD1	few	CASSGDRERFRAFF	TGTGCCAGCAGTGGGGACAGGGAAAGGTTTCGAGCTTTCTTT
TRBV29-1	TRBJ2-7	-	few	CSVLSGRSYEQYF	TGCAGCGTGCTATCGGGACGGAGCTACGAGCAGTACTTC
TRBV20-1	TRBJ2-7	-	many	CSAVAYIGAYEQYF	TGCAGTGCTGTGGCGTACATCGGGGCCTACGAGCAGTACTTC
TRBV3-1	TRBJ2-3	-	few	CASSQYSGARTDTQYF	TGTGCCAGCAGCCAATACTCAGGGGCTAGGACAGATACGCAGTATTTT
TRBV3-1	TRBJ2-3	-	few	CASSQGGSTDTQYF	TGTGCCAGCAGCCAAGGGGGAAGCACAGATACGCAGTATTTT
TRBV3-1	TRBJ1-1	-	-	CASSPFLGAEAFF	TGTGCCAGCAGCCCTTTCCTGGGCGCTGAAGCTTTCTTT
TRBV7-6	TRBJ2-1	TRBD1	-	CASSLFGQGDNEQFF	TGTGCCAGCAGCCTCTTCGGACAGGGAGACAATGAGCAGTTCTTC
TRBV4-3	TRBJ2-1	TRBD2	-	CASSQVFSGRASQFF	TGCGCCAGCAGCCAAGTGTTTAGCGGGAGGGCCAGTCAGTTCTTC
TRBV24-1	TRBJ1-2	TRBD1	-	CATSDAQGAGYTF	TGTGCCACCAGTGATGCACAGGGGGCTGGCTACACCTTC
TRBV5-1	TRBJ2-7	TRBD1	-	CASRDRLYYEQYF	TGCGCCAGCCGGGACAGGTTATACTACGAGCAGTACTTC
TRBV7-8	TRBJ2-5	TRBD2	-	CASSLGRAGGPETQYF	TGTGCCAGCAGCTTAGGGAGAGCGGGAGGGCCAGAGACCCAGTACTTC
TRBV7-6	TRBJ2-5	-	few	CASRQLVGGVETQYF	TGTGCCAGCAGACAACTGGTTGGGGGAGTAGAGACCCAGTACTTC
TRBV28	TRBJ1-1	TRBD1	few	CASRLTGGERGAFF	TGTGCCAGCAGGCTTACAGGGGGCGAAAGGGGAGCTTTCTTT
TRBV12-3/TRBV12-4	TRBJ2-7	-	many	CASSPGFRQPYEQYF	TGTGCCAGCAGTCCGGGCTTTAGGCAACCCTACGAGCAGTACTTC
TRBV5-1	TRBJ2-2	-	few	CASSLGTPGELFF	TGCGCCAGCAGCTTGGGGACACCCGGGGAGCTGTTTTTT
TRBV7-9	TRBJ1-2	-	few	CASSSLGQSGGGYTF	TGTGCCAGCAGCTCGCTCGGACAGTCCGGCGGTGGCTACACCTTC
TRBV7-3	TRBJ2-7	-	few	CASSPSSGTPKHEQYF	TGTGCCAGCAGCCCCTCCTCCGGGACACCCAAGCACGAGCAGTACTTC
TRBV6-2/TRBV6-3	TRBJ2-2	TRBD2	few	CASSPHRPSGSRTGELFF	TGTGCCAGCAGTCCTCACCGCCCTAGCGGGAGTAGGACCGGGGAGCTGTTTTTT
TRBV5-1	TRBJ2-3	TRBD1	few	CASSLGTGVADTQYF	TGCGCCAGCAGCTTGGGGACAGGGGTAGCAGATACGCAGTATTTT
TRBV3-1	TRBJ1-6	-	-	CASSYGGSGNSPLHF	TGTGCCAGCAGCTATGGGGGTTCAGGAAATTCACCCCTCCACTTT
TRBV3-1	TRBJ1-3	-	many	CASSHDATAASGNTIYF	TGTGCCAGCAGCCACGATGCCACAGCAGCCTCTGGAAACACCATATATTTT
TRBV4-1	TRBJ2-3	-	-	CASSQGVVLSSDTQYF	TGCGCCAGCAGCCAAGGGGTGGTTCTAAGTTCAGATACGCAGTATTTT
TRBV10-3	TRBJ2-2	-	few	CAISARDTSTGELFF	TGTGCCATCAGTGCCAGGGACACCTCCACCGGGGAGCTGTTTTTT
TRBV11-2	TRBJ2-3	-	many	CASSLVWGTSTDTQYF	TGTGCCAGCAGCTTAGTTTGGGGAACTAGCACAGATACGCAGTATTTT
TRBV7-9	TRBJ2-7	-	once	CASSLVTGLDEQYF	TGTGCCAGCAGCTTAGTCACAGGGCTTGACGAGCAGTACTTC
TRBV5-1	TRBJ1-1	-	few	CASSPWVSENTEAFF	TGCGCCAGCAGCCCGTGGGTCTCAGAGAACACTGAAGCTTTCTTT
TRBV12-3/TRBV12-4	TRBJ1-1	-	few	CASSRLSTEAFF	TGTGCCAGCAGTAGGCTGAGCACTGAAGCTTTCTTT
TRBV5-5	TRBJ2-3	-	few	CASSFGTTDTQYF	TGTGCCAGCAGCTTCGGTACCACAGATACGCAGTATTTT